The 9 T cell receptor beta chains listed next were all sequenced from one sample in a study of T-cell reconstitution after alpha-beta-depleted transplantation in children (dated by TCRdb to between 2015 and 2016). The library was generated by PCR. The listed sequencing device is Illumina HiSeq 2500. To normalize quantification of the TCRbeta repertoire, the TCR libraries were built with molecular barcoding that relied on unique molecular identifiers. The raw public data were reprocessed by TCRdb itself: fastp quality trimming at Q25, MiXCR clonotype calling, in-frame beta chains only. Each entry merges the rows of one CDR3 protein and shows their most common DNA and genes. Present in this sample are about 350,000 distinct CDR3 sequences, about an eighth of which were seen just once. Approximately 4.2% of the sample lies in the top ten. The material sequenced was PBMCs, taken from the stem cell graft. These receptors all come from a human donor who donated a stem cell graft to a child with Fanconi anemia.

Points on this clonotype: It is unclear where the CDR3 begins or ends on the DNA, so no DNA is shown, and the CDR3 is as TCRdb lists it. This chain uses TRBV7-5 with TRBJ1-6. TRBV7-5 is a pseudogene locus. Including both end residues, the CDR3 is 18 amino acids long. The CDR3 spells CISVSESDCLGGYSPLHF.

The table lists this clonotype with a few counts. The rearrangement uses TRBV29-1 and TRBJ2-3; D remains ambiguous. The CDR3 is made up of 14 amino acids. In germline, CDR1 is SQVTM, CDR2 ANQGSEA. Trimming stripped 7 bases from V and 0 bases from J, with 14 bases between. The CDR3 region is CSAPRVGSTDTQYF. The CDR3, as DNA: TGCAGCGCCCCTCGGGTCGGTAGCACAGATACGCAGTATTTT.

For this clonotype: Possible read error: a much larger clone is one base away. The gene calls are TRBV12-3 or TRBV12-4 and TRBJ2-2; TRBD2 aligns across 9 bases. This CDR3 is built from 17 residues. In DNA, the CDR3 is TGTGCCATCAGTTTCCCTTTGACTAGCGGGAACACCGGGGAGCTGTTTTTT. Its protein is CAISFPLTSGNTGELFF.

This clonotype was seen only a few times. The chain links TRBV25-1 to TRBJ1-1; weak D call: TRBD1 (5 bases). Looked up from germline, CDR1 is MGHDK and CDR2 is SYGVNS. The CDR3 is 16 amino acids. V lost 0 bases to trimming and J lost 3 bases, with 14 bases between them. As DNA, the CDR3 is TGTGCCAGCAGTGAATACCCAACGAGGGGATACACTGAAGCTTTCTTT. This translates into CASSEYPTRGYTEAFF.

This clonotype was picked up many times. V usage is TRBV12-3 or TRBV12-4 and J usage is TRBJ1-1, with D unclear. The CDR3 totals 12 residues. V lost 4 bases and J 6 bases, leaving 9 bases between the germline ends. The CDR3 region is CASSSTPPEAFF. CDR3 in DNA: TGTGCCAGCAGTTCGACACCCCCTGAAGCTTTCTTT.

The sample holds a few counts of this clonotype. The DNA for the CDR3 is TGTGCCAGCTCACCACCCTTTCCGTACAATGAGCAGTTCTTC. It encodes CASSPPFPYNEQFF. The chain couples TRBV18 to TRBJ2-1; D is unresolved. The length of the CDR3 is 14 residues. Germline V gives CDR1 KGHSH, CDR2 LQKENI. Trimming left V 0 bases short and J 4 bases short, with 7 bases between.

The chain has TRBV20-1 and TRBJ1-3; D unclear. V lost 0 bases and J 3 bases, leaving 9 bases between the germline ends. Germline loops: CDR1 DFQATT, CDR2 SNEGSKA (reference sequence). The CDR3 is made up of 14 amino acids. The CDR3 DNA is TGCAGTGCTAGAGAGGGGAGCCATGGAAACACCATATATTTT. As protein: CSAREGSHGNTIYF.

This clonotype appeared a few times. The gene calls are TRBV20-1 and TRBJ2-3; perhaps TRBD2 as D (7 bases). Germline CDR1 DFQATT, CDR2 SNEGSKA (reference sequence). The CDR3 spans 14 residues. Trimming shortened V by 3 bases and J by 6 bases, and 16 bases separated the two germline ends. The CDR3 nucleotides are TGCAGTGCTAGCGGGGGGCCAACCTTTGATACGCAGTATTTT. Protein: CSASGGPTFDTQYF.

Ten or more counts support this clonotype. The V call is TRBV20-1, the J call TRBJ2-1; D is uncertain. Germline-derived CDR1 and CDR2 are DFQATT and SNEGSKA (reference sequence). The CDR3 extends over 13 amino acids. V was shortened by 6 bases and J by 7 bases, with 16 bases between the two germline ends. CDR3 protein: CSASSGPKNEQFF. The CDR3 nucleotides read TGCAGTGCCAGCTCCGGACCTAAAAATGAGCAGTTCTTC.